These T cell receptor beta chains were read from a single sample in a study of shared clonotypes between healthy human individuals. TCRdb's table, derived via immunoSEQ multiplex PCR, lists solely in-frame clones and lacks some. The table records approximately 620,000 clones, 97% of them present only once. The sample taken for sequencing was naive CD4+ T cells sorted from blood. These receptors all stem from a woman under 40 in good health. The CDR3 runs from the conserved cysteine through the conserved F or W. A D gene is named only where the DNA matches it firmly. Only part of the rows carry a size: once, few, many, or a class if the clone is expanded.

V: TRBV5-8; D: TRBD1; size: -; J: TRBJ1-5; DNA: TGTGCCAGCAGCTACCAGGGGGATCAGCCCCAGCATTTT; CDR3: CASSYQGDQPQHF
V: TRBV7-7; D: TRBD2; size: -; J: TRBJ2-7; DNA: TGTGCCAGCAGCTTAGCGGCGGGGGGTTGGTACGAGCAGTACTTC; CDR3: CASSLAAGGWYEQYF
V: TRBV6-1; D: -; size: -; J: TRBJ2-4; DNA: TGTGCCAGCAGTGGCCGGTTCCAGTACTTC; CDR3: CASSGRFQYF
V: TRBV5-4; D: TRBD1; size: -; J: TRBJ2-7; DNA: TGTGCCAGCAGCTTTACAGGGGGCGCTTTCTACGAGCAGTACTTC; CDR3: CASSFTGGAFYEQYF
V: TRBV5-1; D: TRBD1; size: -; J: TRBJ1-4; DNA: TGCGCCAGCAGCTTGGGGGACAGAGAAAATGAAAAACTGTTTTTT; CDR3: CASSLGDRENEKLFF
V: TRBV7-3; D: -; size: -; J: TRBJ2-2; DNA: TGTGCCAGCAGTCCGTCCGACTCGAACACCGGGGAGCTGTTTTTT; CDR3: CASSPSDSNTGELFF
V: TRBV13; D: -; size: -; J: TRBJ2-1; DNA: TGTGCCAGCAGCCTCAGGGAGAGGAGGCAGTTCTTC; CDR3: CASSLRERRQFF
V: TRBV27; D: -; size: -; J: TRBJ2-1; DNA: TGTGCCAGCAGTTTCGATCTTTACAATGAGCAGTTCTTC; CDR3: CASSFDLYNEQFF
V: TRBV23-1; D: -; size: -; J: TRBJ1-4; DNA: TGCGCCAGCAGTCAGACGACGGGGGTTACTAATGAAAAACTGTTTTTT; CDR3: CASSQTTGVTNEKLFF
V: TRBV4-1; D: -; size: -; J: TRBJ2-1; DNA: TGCGCCAGCAGCCGAGTAGCTGGTGAGCAGTTCTTC; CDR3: CASSRVAGEQFF
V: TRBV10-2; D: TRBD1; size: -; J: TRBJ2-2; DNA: TGCGCCAGCAGCGAGGATTGGGACAGAGGAATAAACACCGGGGAGCTGTTTTTT; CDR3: CASSEDWDRGINTGELFF
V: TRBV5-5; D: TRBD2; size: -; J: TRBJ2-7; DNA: TGTGCCAGCAGCTTGCTACTAGCGGGATTCGAGCAGTACTTC; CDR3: CASSLLLAGFEQYF
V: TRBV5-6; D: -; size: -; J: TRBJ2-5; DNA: TGTGCCAGCAGCTGGGCAGGCGAGACCCAGTACTTC; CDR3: CASSWAGETQYF
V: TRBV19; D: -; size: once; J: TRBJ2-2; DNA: TGTGCCAGTAGTCCGGGCGGGGAGCTGTTTTTT; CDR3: CASSPGGELFF
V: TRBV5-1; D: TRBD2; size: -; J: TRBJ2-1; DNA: TGCGCCAGCAGCCGGTTGCGGGAGTACAATGAGCAGTTCTTC; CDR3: CASSRLREYNEQFF
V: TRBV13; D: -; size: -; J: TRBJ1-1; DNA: TGTGCCAGCTCTGTAACAGGGTCCTCTGAAGCTTTCTTT; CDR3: CASSVTGSSEAFF
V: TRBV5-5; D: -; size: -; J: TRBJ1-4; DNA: TGTGCCAGCAGTCCTCGACACGAAAATGAAAAACTGTTTTTT; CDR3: CASSPRHENEKLFF
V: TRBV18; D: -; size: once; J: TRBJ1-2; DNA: TGTGCCAGCTCACCGGGCGTCGGGGCGGGTTATGGCTACACCTTC; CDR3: CASSPGVGAGYGYTF
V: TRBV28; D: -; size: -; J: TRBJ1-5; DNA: TGTGCCAGCGGTGAAAGCAATCAGCCCCAGCATTTT; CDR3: CASGESNQPQHF
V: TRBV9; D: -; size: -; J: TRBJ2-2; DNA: TGTGCCAGCAGCACTCCCTCCGGGGAGCTGTTTTTT; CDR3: CASSTPSGELFF
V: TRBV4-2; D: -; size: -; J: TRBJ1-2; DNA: TGTGCCAGCAGCCTGGACAGCAGGTACACCTTC; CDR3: CASSLDSRYTF
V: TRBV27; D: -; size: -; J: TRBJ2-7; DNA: TGTGCCAGCGCTTCCGGGACCCTGCGTTTGGGGGAGCAGTACTTC; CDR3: CASASGTLRLGEQYF
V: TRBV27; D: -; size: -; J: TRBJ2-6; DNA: TGTGCCAGCAGTTTATCCCCTCCTTCGACAGGCTTGGGTGGGGCCAACGTCCTGACTTTC; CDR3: CASSLSPPSTGLGGANVLTF
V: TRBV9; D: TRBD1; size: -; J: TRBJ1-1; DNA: TGTGCCAGCAGCGGCCCGGGGGACAGGGGGTACACTGAAGCTTTCTTT; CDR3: CASSGPGDRGYTEAFF
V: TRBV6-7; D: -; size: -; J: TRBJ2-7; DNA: TGTGCCAGCAGTTACAGAACAATGTACGAGCAGTACTTC; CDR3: CASSYRTMYEQYF
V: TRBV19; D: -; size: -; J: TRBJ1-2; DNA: TGTGCCAGTCGGACAGAACTCTATGGCTACACCTTC; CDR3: CASRTELYGYTF
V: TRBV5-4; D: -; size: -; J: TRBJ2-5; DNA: TGTGCCAGCAGCCTTCGGCGGGGCCAAGAGACCCAGTACTTC; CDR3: CASSLRRGQETQYF
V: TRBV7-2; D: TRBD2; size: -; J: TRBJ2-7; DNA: TGTGCCAGCAGTCCAGCGGGATCCTACGAGCAGTACTTC; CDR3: CASSPAGSYEQYF